This T cell receptor beta chain was retrieved from a study of blood T cells in healthy people across ages. Per sample, extraction of total RNA gave at least 6 micrograms in every case. General study findings and limits: Getting older went along with TCR beta diversity per million T cells dropping roughly linearly. It was found that TCR beta diversity correlated strongly with the percentage of naive T cells. PBMCs were not sorted, which prevented a conclusive comparison of naive versus antigen-experienced cells.

The V and J ends lost 6 bases and 4 bases respectively, with 15 bases between them. CDR3 size: 13 residues. Per germline, CDR1 DFQATT and CDR2 SNEGSKA (reference sequence). This clonotype was observed once. Its target is not known. A second PCR, run for roughly 7 to 12 cycles, used a sample-barcoded 5' primer plus a J-beta primer mix. TCRdb analysed the 5' RACE reads with MiXCR anew, one entry per CDR3 protein. The sample includes 750,000 to 950,000 distinct CDR3 sequences, about 55% seen only once; the top ten take approximately 40%. The origin of this receptor is an older man in good health. This chain uses TRBV20-1 with TRBJ1-2, with D possibly TRBD1 on 5 matching bases. Sequenced material: blood. Here the CDR3 DNA reads TGCAGTGCGCAAGGAAGGGGAGGCTATGGCTACACCTTC. Translation gives CSAQGRGGYGYTF.